Sequencing of this TCR beta chain was carried out in a study of T cell clones after liver transplantation. Remarks on this clone: Its matching antigen is unknown.

The CDR3 covers 16 residues. V shed 5 bases and J shed 11 bases, with 25 bases lying between them. Germline V gene data show CDR1 as MDHEN and CDR2 as SYDVKM. The repertoire was sequenced with immunoSEQ multiplex PCR; TCRdb's copy has only in-frame clones and lacks some. Of 55,000 to 75,000 clones listed, 70% were seen once; the top ten hold approximately 3%. Overall study findings and caveats: In 5 of 8 subjects, circulating graft-donor-reactive CD4 TCRbeta sequences fell significantly after transplant. Donor-reactive sequences fell more than third party-reactive ones, suggesting partial deletion.

The starting material was CD4+ T cells from blood, obtained at the roughly 15-month timepoint. The TCR comes from a human patient who received a liver transplant. Some T cells may originate from the graft donor. V and J are TRBV28 and TRBJ1-5; the D gene is possibly TRBD1 (5 bases). The CDR3 region is CASSPPGGTGPIAQHF. The CDR3 DNA follows: TGTGCCAGCAGTCCCCCTGGGGGAACAGGCCCCATCGCCCAGCATTTT.